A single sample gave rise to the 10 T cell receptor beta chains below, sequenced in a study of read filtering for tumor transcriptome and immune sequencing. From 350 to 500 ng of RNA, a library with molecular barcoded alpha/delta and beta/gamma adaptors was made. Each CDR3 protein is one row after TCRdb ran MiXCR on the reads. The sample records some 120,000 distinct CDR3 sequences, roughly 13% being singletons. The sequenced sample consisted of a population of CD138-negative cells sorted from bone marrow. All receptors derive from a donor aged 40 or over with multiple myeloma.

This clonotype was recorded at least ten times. This CDR3 is CAGQASQETQYF. In DNA, the CDR3 is TGTGCCGGGCAGGCTTCCCAAGAGACCCAGTACTTC. The chain has TRBV7-9 and TRBJ2-5; no clear D. The germline V gene has CDR1 SEHNR and CDR2 FQNEAQ (reference sequence). V lost 11 bases to trimming and J lost 1 base, with 11 bases between them. The CDR3 covers 12 residues.

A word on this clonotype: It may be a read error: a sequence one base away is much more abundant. CDR3 amino acids: CASAIGWNNLGSEASF. The DNA of the CDR3 is TGTGCCAGCGCGATAGGGTGGAATAACCTGGGGTCTGAAGCTTCCTTT. The chain is built from TRBV6-2 or TRBV6-3 and TRBJ1-1, with D hard to call. Germline V gives CDR1 MNHEY, CDR2 SVGEGT. The CDR3 is 16 residues long.

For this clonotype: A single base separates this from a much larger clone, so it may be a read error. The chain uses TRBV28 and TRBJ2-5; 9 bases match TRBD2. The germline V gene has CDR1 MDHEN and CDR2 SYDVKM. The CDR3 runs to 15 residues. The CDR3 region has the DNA TGTGCCAGTGTGGAAGGAGGCGGGAGGGGAAAGACCCAGTGCTTC. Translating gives CASVEGGGRGKTQCF.

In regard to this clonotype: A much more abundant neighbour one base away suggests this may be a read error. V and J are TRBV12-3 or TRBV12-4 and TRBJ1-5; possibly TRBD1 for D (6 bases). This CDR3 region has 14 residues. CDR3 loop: CVSSVNRDGQPQHF. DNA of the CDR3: TGTGTCAGCAGCGTTAACAGGGACGGGCAGCCCCAGCATTTT.

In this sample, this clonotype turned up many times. The CDR3 protein is CASSVGAPDTGELFF. The CDR3 coding sequence is TGTGCCAGCAGCGTAGGAGCGCCTGACACCGGGGAGCTGTTTTTT. This chain joins TRBV9 and TRBJ2-2; no reliable D call. V lost 0 bases and J 3 bases, leaving 9 bases between the germline ends. Germline V CDR1 and CDR2: SGDLS, YYNGEE. The CDR3 covers 15 residues.

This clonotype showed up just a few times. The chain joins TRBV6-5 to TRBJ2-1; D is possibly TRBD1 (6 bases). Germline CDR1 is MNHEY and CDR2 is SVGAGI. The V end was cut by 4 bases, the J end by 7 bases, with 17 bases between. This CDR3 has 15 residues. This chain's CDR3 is CASSSGPGTTNEQFF. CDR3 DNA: TGTGCCAGCAGTTCTGGCCCCGGGACAACAAATGAGCAGTTCTTC.

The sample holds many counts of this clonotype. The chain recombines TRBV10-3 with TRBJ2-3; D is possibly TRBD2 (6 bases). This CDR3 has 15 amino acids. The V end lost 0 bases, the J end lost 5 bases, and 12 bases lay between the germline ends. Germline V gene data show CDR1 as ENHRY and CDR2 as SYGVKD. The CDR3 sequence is CAISESGEVGDTQYF. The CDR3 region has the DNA TGTGCCATCAGTGAGTCCGGGGAGGTGGGAGATACGCAGTATTTT.

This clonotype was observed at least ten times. Here the CDR3 DNA reads TGCGCCAGCAGCTTGGCGGCGGGGGGAGATACGCAGTATTTT. As protein: CASSLAAGGDTQYF. The rearrangement uses TRBV5-1 and TRBJ2-3; the match to TRBD2 covers 8 bases. The CDR3 is made up of 14 amino acids. Per germline, CDR1 SGHRS and CDR2 YFSETQ. The V gene end was trimmed by 0 bases and the J gene end by 5 bases; junction bases not matched to a gene: 2.

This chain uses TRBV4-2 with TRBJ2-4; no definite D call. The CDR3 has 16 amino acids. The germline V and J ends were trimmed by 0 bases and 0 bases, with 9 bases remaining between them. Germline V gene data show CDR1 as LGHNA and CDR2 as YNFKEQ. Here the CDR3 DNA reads TGTGCCAGCAGCCAAGATTGGGCCGTAGCCAAAAACATTCAGTACTTC. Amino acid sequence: CASSQDWAVAKNIQYF.

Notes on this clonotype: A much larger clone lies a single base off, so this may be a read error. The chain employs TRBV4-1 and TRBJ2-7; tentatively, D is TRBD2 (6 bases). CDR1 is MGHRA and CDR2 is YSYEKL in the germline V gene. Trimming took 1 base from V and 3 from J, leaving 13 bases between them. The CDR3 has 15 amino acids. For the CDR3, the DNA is TGCGCCAGCAGCCAAGGGAGGGAACGGAACTACGAGCAGTACTTC. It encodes CASSQGRERNYEQYF.